The TCR beta chain under discussion was sequenced for a study of blood T cell repertoires in COVID-19. This clone was seen a few times. Profiled with immunoSEQ multiplex PCR; TCRdb holds only in-frame clones, not every one. This table holds about 240,000 clones, roughly four fifths found once. The germline V gene encodes CDR1 MDHEN and CDR2 SYDVKM. Trimming removed 4 bases at V and 3 bases at J, with 13 bases between. The CDR3 length is 15 residues. The source of this sequence is a woman of 80 years or more with COVID-19, enrolled during active disease. The chain combines TRBV28 with TRBJ2-1; D perhaps matches TRBD1 (7 bases). The specimen was peripheral blood. As DNA, the CDR3 is TGTGCCAGCAGTTCGGCGGGACAGCTCTACAATGAGCAGTTCTTC. Its protein product is CASSSAGQLYNEQFF.